This is a list of T cell receptor beta chains from one sample in a study of beta chain features in type 1 diabetes. Method: immunoSEQ multiplex PCR; TCRdb's copy keeps in-frame clones and lacks some. The sample records some 150,000 clones, about 9.4% being singletons. Input material: naive CD4+ T cells from blood. The receptors derive from a young man in good health. The CDR3 runs from the conserved cysteine through the conserved F or W. Each record gives: CDR3 length, V gene, CDR3 protein.

CDR3 length: 15
V gene: TRBV9
CDR3 protein: CASSPRTGGSDTQYF

CDR3 length: 15
V gene: TRBV5-1
CDR3 protein: CASSLVSGGEETQYF

CDR3 length: 15
V gene: TRBV11-3
CDR3 protein: CASSLRRATWDEQFF

CDR3 length: 15
V gene: TRBV10-3
CDR3 protein: CAISEWGDDTDTQYF

CDR3 length: 13
V gene: TRBV6-1
CDR3 protein: CASKAGQAEKLFF

CDR3 length: 15
V gene: TRBV4-2
CDR3 protein: CASSLYRDTQETQYF

CDR3 length: 14
V gene: TRBV30
CDR3 protein: CAWNAEGFGYGYTF

CDR3 length: 16
V gene: TRBV7-2
CDR3 protein: CASSPTGQGFTGELFF

CDR3 length: 17
V gene: TRBV9
CDR3 protein: CASSSPRGGRVTDTQYF

CDR3 length: 13
V gene: TRBV6-1
CDR3 protein: CASGGAPYNEQFF

CDR3 length: 15
V gene: TRBV30
CDR3 protein: CAWSVRGGPGNTIYF

CDR3 length: 15
V gene: TRBV11-2
CDR3 protein: CASTFTGGPRDTQYF

CDR3 length: 15
V gene: TRBV11-2
CDR3 protein: CASSLETGFHQPQHF

CDR3 length: 12
V gene: TRBV29-1
CDR3 protein: CSGGTGENIQYF